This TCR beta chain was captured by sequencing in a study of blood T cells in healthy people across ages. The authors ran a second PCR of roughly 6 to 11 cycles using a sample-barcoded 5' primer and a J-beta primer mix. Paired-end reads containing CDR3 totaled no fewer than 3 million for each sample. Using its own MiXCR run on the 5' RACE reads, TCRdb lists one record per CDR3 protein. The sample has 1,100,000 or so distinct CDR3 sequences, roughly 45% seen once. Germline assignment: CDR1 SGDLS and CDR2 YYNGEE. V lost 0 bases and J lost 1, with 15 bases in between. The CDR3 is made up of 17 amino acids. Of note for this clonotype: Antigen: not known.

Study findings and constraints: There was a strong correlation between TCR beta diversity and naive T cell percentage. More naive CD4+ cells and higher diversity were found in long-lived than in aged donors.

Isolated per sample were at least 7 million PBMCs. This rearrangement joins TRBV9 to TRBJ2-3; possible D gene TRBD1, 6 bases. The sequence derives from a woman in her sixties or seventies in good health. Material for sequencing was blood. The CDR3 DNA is TGTGCCAGCAGCGTAGAACGAGGGGGAACTGGCACAGATACGCAGTATTTT. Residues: CASSVERGGTGTDTQYF.